Presented here are 32 T cell receptor beta chains from one specimen sequenced in a study of response to subunit inactivated influenza vaccine. Each CDR3 protein is one row after TCRdb ran MiXCR on the RT-PCR reads. This sample carries about 520,000 distinct CDR3 sequences, around 25% of them seen once, and the ten largest clones take 1.9%. The starting material was CD4+ T cells sorted from PBMCs, obtained roughly 5 days after vaccination. These receptors were taken from a middle-aged man who received an inactivated influenza vaccine.

This clonotype was seen a handful of times. One junction end does not reproduce the germline sequence, and a read error may be involved. This rearrangement joins TRBV11-2 to TRBJ2-5; D gene ambiguous. CDR1 is SGHAT, CDR2 FQNNGV, per germline. This CDR3 region has 12 residues. CDR3 nucleotide sequence: TGTGCCAGCAGCTTAGCCCTCGGATCTCTTTTGTTC. Its translation is CASSLALGSLLF.

The rearrangement uses TRBV6-2 or TRBV6-3 and TRBJ2-3; TRBD1 aligns across 8 bases. With V trimmed by 6 bases and J by 0 bases, 8 bases remained unmatched. The CDR3 spans 16 residues. Germline-derived CDR1 and CDR2 are MNHEY and SVGEGT. CDR3 sequence (DNA): TGTGCCAGCAGCCCAAGGGACAGGTCGAGCACAGATACGCAGTATTTT. The encoded protein is CASSPRDRSSTDTQYF.

This chain uses TRBV12-3 or TRBV12-4 with TRBJ1-5; maybe TRBD1 (6 bases). Deletions cut 2 bases from V and 11 bases from J, with 13 bases between. The CDR3 totals 13 residues. This CDR3 is CASSLKGGAAQHF. The CDR3, as DNA: TGTGCCAGCAGTTTAAAGGGGGGGGCGGCCCAGCATTTT.

The chain employs TRBV4-3 and TRBJ1-1; D ambiguous. Between the trimmed V and J ends, which lost 0 bases and 5 bases, there was a span of 16 bases. Germline V gene sequence: CDR1 LGHNA, CDR2 YSLEER. CDR3 length: 16 amino acids. The CDR3 nucleotides read TGCGCCAGCAGCCAAGATTTAATGGTCCTAAGAACTGAAGCTTTCTTT. Translating it yields CASSQDLMVLRTEAFF.

A few counts support this clonotype. The chain has TRBV20-1 and TRBJ2-7; perhaps TRBD2 as D (6 bases). V lost 7 bases and J lost 0, with 13 bases in between. Germline CDR1 DFQATT, CDR2 SNEGSKA (reference sequence). CDR3 length: 13 residues. The DNA of the CDR3 is TGCAGTGTATGGAGGGGCTCCTCCTACGAGCAGTACTTC. This encodes CSVWRGSSYEQYF.

This clonotype was counted only a few times. This sequence joins TRBV6-1 and TRBJ2-7; D might be TRBD1 (6 bases). CDR1 and CDR2 (germline): MNHNS, SASEGT. The germline V and J ends were trimmed by 6 bases and 4 bases, with 19 bases remaining between them. The CDR3 runs to 15 residues. In nucleotides, the CDR3 is TGTGCCAGCAGGCGAGAAATTGGACAGAATTACGAGCAGTACTTC. This gives the protein CASRREIGQNYEQYF.

This clonotype showed up just a few times. The chain joins TRBV7-9 to TRBJ2-5; 7 nucleotides agree with TRBD1. Trimming took 4 bases from V and 7 from J; bases not matched to a gene: 12. The CDR3 consists of 15 residues. Per germline, CDR1 SEHNR and CDR2 FQNEAQ (reference sequence). The CDR3 DNA sequence: TGTGCCAGCAGCTCCTGGGACAGTGGGGGACGGACCCAGTACTTC. Translating gives CASSSWDSGGRTQYF.

The V call is TRBV6-1, the J call TRBJ2-1; D gene unclear. The length of the CDR3 is 14 residues. Germline loops: CDR1 MNHNS, CDR2 SASEGT. CDR3 residues: CVTRVYSSYNEQFF. In DNA, the CDR3 is TGTGTCACCAGAGTTTACAGCTCCTACAATGAGCAGTTCTTC.

V gene TRBV9 combines with J gene TRBJ2-5; 11 nucleotides line up with TRBD2. The CDR3 is 15 amino acids. Germline-derived CDR1 and CDR2 are SGDLS and YYNGEE. V shed 4 bases, J shed 5 bases, and the junction held 7 bases outside the gene matches. This chain's CDR3 is CASSHRGTSGETQYF. In DNA, the CDR3 is TGTGCCAGCAGCCATCGAGGGACTAGCGGTGAGACCCAGTACTTC.

This clonotype was seen more than once but under ten times. The chain uses TRBV20-1 and TRBJ1-6, with D possibly being TRBD1 (5 bases). From germline, CDR1 is DFQATT and CDR2 SNEGSKA (reference sequence). V was shortened by 1 base and J by 7 bases, with 14 bases between the two germline ends. The CDR3 totals 15 residues. CDR3 sequence (DNA): TGCAGTGCTAGAGTGCAGGGCCGTCCCAATTCACCCCTCCACTTT. This translates into CSARVQGRPNSPLHF.

The sample holds many counts of this clonotype. The V and J genes are TRBV7-2 and TRBJ2-1; 8 nucleotides agree with TRBD1. J gave up 12 bases and V 4 bases, and 8 bases lay outside the gene matches. CDR3 size: 13 residues. Germline V gives CDR1 SGHTA, CDR2 FQGNSA. CDR3 loop: CASSSNWGTGQFF. The CDR3, as DNA: TGTGCCAGCAGCTCCAATTGGGGGACAGGGCAGTTCTTC. The variable domain in full, completed from reference TRBV7-2 and TRBJ2-1, reads GAGVSQSPSNKVTEKGKDVELRCDPISGHTALYWYRQSLGQGLEFLIYFQGNSAPDKSGLPSDRFSAERTGGSVSTLTIQRTQQEDSAVYLCASSSNWGTGQFFGPGTRLTVL.

V is TRBV3-1 and J is TRBJ2-3; TRBD2 matches at 13 bases. Germline CDR1 and CDR2: LGHDT and YNNKEL (reference sequence). V was clipped by 4 bases and J by 11 bases; unmatched bases: 9. The CDR3 is 15 amino acids. The CDR3 region is CASSRTSGGALGQYF. DNA of the CDR3: TGTGCCAGCAGCCGAACTAGCGGGGGGGCACTTGGGCAGTATTTT.

This clonotype appeared once. This rearrangement joins TRBV7-2 to TRBJ2-2; 7 nucleotides match TRBD1. The germline gives CDR1 SGHTA, CDR2 FQGNSA. Trimming cost V 7 bases and J 6 bases; bases outside gene matches: 8. There are 14 residues in the CDR3. CDR3 protein: CASNPYTGAGELFF. CDR3 in DNA: TGTGCCAGCAACCCTTACACAGGGGCCGGGGAGCTGTTTTTT.

This clonotype appeared a few times. This sequence joins TRBV29-1 and TRBJ2-1; TRBD1 agrees at 7 bases. Germline V CDR1 and CDR2: SQVTM, ANQGSEA. V lost 4 bases, J lost 5 bases, and 5 bases stayed unmatched. The CDR3 has 13 amino acids. The CDR3 sequence is CSVAGQKNNEQFF. The CDR3 DNA reads as TGCAGCGTTGCGGGACAGAAAAACAATGAGCAGTTCTTC.

V gene TRBV20-1 combines with J gene TRBJ2-7; 8 bases fit TRBD1. Germline values: CDR1 DFQATT, CDR2 SNEGSKA (reference sequence). This CDR3 contains 14 residues. Trimming at V came to 1 base and at J to 2 bases, leaving 4 bases not matched to a gene. The CDR3 DNA sequence: TGCAGTGCTAGAGCGATACAGGGGGCCTACGAGCAGTACTTC. This codes for CSARAIQGAYEQYF.

The chain's CDR3 is CSAPQGSYEQYF. The DNA for the CDR3 is TGCAGTGCACCACAGGGCTCCTACGAGCAGTACTTC. This chain joins TRBV20-1 and TRBJ2-7; D may be TRBD1 (6 bases). The CDR3 length is 12 residues. Per germline, CDR1 DFQATT and CDR2 SNEGSKA (reference sequence). V was pared by 6 bases and J by 0 bases, with 9 bases between.

This clonotype has just a few counts. The rearrangement uses TRBV5-5 and TRBJ2-2; possibly TRBD1 for D (6 bases). V was shortened by 0 bases and J by 6 bases, with 12 bases between the two germline ends. Looked up from germline, CDR1 is SGHKS and CDR2 is YYEKEE (reference sequence). This CDR3 is 15 amino acids long. The CDR3 protein is CASSLVGQQPGELFF. The CDR3 DNA is TGTGCCAGCAGCTTGGTTGGACAGCAGCCCGGGGAGCTGTTTTTT.

The chain couples TRBV28 to TRBJ2-7, with TRBD2 identical over 7 bases. Germline V lookup: CDR1 MDHEN, CDR2 SYDVKM. This CDR3 is built from 13 residues. The ends lost 8 bases at V and 0 bases at J; junction bases unmatched: 4. CDR3 protein: CASARGVSYEQYF. As DNA, the CDR3 is TGTGCCAGCGCCCGGGGGGTCTCCTACGAGCAGTACTTC.

To note about this clonotype: One end of the junction varies from germline; a read error may be responsible. V and J are TRBV3-1 and TRBJ2-1, with 7 bases matching TRBD2. Germline lookup yields CDR1 LGHDT and CDR2 YNNKEL (reference sequence). The CDR3 extends over 14 amino acids. The CDR3 DNA reads TGTGACAGCAGCCTTAGGGGAGGGAAGAATGAGCAGTTCTTC. Its protein is CDSSLRGGKNEQFF.

The rearrangement links TRBV9 to TRBJ2-1, with D perhaps matching TRBD1 (6 bases). The V gene's germline CDR1 is SGDLS and CDR2 YYNGEE. Trimming shortened V by 0 bases and J by 12 bases, and 10 bases separated the two germline ends. This CDR3 region has 12 residues. The CDR3 DNA is TGTGCCAGCAGCGTAGATATGGGGGCGCAGTTCTTC. Encoded protein: CASSVDMGAQFF.

There are a few counts of this clonotype. V gene TRBV24-1 combines with J gene TRBJ2-7; the match to TRBD1 covers 10 bases. This CDR3 region has 18 residues. The V and J ends lost 4 bases and 1 base, in that order; junction bases with no gene match: 12. Germline lookup yields CDR1 KGHDR and CDR2 SFDVKD. The CDR3 coding sequence is TGTGCCACCAGTGAACATCCGGGACAGGGGAAGAATTCCTACGAGCAGTACTTC. Its translation is CATSEHPGQGKNSYEQYF.

This clonotype was picked up a small number of times. This rearrangement joins TRBV15 to TRBJ1-6; D gene ambiguous. Trimming stripped 0 bases from V and 9 bases from J, with 12 bases between. Germline CDR1 reads LNHNV; CDR2 reads YYDKDF (reference sequence). This CDR3 has 15 amino acids. CDR3 in DNA: TGTGCCACCAGCAGAGAATCCCCTTCGAGTTCACCCCTCCACTTT. This codes for CATSRESPSSSPLHF.

The gene calls are TRBV20-1 and TRBJ2-3; 9 nucleotides match TRBD2. Germline values: CDR1 DFQATT, CDR2 SNEGSKA (reference sequence). V gave up 2 bases and J gave up 3 bases; unmatched junction bases: 3. The CDR3 consists of 14 residues. The CDR3 DNA reads TGCAGTGCTAGATATAGCGGGAGTACAGATACGCAGTATTTT. Protein: CSARYSGSTDTQYF.

The chain carries TRBV7-2 and TRBJ2-1; D not certain. The CDR3 covers 16 residues. The V end was cut by 3 bases, the J end by 5 bases, with 17 bases between. Germline lookup yields CDR1 SGHTA and CDR2 FQGNSA. The CDR3 nucleotides are TGTGCCAGCAGCTTTATGGATCTAGTCGGTCACAATGAGCAGTTCTTC. Translating gives CASSFMDLVGHNEQFF.

In this sample, this clonotype turned up a few times. The chain's CDR3 is CASSLMSANTGELFF. For the CDR3, the DNA is TGTGCCAGCAGTCTAATGTCCGCGAACACCGGGGAGCTGTTTTTT. The genes are TRBV6-1 and TRBJ2-2, with D hard to call. Germline values: CDR1 MNHNS, CDR2 SASEGT. Trimming shortened V by 5 bases and J by 0 bases, and 10 bases separated the two germline ends. The CDR3 totals 15 residues.

This clonotype was seen only a few times. The chain has TRBV6-2 or TRBV6-3 and TRBJ2-7; maybe TRBD1 (5 bases). This CDR3 comprises 13 residues. V dropped 6 bases and J dropped 3 bases, with 12 bases sitting between them. CDR1 MNHEY and CDR2 SVGEGT come from the germline V gene. The CDR3 coding sequence is TGTGCCAGCAGCCGGACGGACATCTACGAGCAGTACTTC. It is translated as CASSRTDIYEQYF.

There are a few counts of this clonotype. This sequence joins TRBV10-2 and TRBJ2-1; the D gene is possibly TRBD2 (6 bases). The CDR3 has 13 amino acids. Germline CDR1 reads WSHSY; CDR2 reads SAAADI. The V and J ends lost 0 bases and 9 bases respectively, with 9 bases between them. The CDR3 loop reads CASSESLGGEQFF. The CDR3 DNA sequence: TGCGCCAGCAGTGAGTCTTTGGGAGGTGAGCAGTTCTTC.

In this sample, this clonotype turned up a few times. The V gene is TRBV7-2, the J gene TRBJ1-5, with D possibly TRBD1 on 6 matching bases. Deletions cut 0 bases from V and 7 bases from J, with 13 bases between. The CDR3 spans 15 residues. Germline V gene data show CDR1 as SGHTA and CDR2 as FQGNSA. The CDR3 loop is CASSLAEGVWQPQHF. For the CDR3, the DNA is TGTGCCAGCAGCTTAGCGGAGGGGGTATGGCAGCCCCAGCATTTT.

The J gene is TRBJ2-7, the V gene TRBV15; D uncertain. Trimming took off 0 bases at V and 1 base at J, with 4 bases between the two ends. The CDR3 is made up of 13 amino acids. CDR1 is LNHNV and CDR2 is YYDKDF in the germline V gene (reference sequence). The CDR3 reads CATSRERSYEQYF. The DNA of the CDR3 is TGTGCCACCAGCAGAGAGAGATCCTACGAGCAGTACTTC.

The CDR3 loop reads CASTPAWSGSYEQYF. The CDR3 nucleotides read TGTGCCAGCACGCCCGCCTGGTCAGGGTCCTACGAGCAGTACTTC. The chain joins TRBV11-1 to TRBJ2-7, with D maybe TRBD1 (5 bases). The V gene's germline CDR1 is SGHAT and CDR2 FQDESV (reference sequence). This CDR3 has 15 residues. V lost 7 bases, J lost 1 base, and 17 bases lay in between.

V is TRBV4-3 and J is TRBJ2-2; 7 bases agree with TRBD2. V was pared by 2 bases and J by 4 bases, with 10 bases of the junction left unmatched. Germline values: CDR1 LGHNA, CDR2 YSLEER. The CDR3 sequence is 17 residues long. CDR3 sequence: CASSQTAGVKGTGELFF. The CDR3 DNA reads TGCGCCAGCAGCCAAACGGCGGGGGTCAAGGGCACCGGGGAGCTGTTTTTT.

This clonotype appeared a few times. The chain joins TRBV7-9 to TRBJ2-2, with a possible D match to TRBD1 (5 bases). With 2 bases removed from V and 3 bases from J, the gap between germline ends came to 7 bases. Germline CDR1 and CDR2: SEHNR and FQNEAQ (reference sequence). There are 14 residues in the CDR3. The CDR3 region is CASSLRRDTGELFF. The CDR3 coding sequence is TGTGCCAGCAGCTTACGCAGGGACACCGGGGAGCTGTTTTTT.